The present T cell receptor (beta chain) was sequenced within a study of T cells in Graves' hyperthyroidism and ophthalmopathy. A few counts support this clonotype. In germline, CDR1 is MNHNS, CDR2 SASEGT. This CDR3 spans 14 amino acids. V gave up 7 bases and J gave up 0 bases, with 9 bases separating them. RNA transcripts yielded amplified TCR beta CDR3 regions. A set of HTBI primers served as the primers for a first-round RT-PCR of the TCR CDR3. A single record per CDR3 protein comes from TCRdb applying MiXCR to the multiplex PCR reads. The profile shows around 400,000 distinct CDR3 sequences, around a sixth of them singletons. Patients aged 18 to 65 had newly diagnosed hyperthyroidism of under 2 months' duration. The study collected blood at first hyperthyroidism diagnosis, before any ophthalmopathy symptoms arose. The authors obtained PBMCs from 10 ml of fresh peripheral blood.

Sequencing input: blood. This TCR was recovered from a woman between 18 and 29 years old with Graves' hyperthyroidism that later progressed to Graves' ophthalmopathy. The V call is TRBV6-1, the J call TRBJ2-2, with TRBD2 as a possible D gene (5 bases). The CDR3 DNA follows: TGTGCCAGCACCTGGACTCCGAACACCGGGGAGCTGTTTTTT. It translates to CASTWTPNTGELFF.